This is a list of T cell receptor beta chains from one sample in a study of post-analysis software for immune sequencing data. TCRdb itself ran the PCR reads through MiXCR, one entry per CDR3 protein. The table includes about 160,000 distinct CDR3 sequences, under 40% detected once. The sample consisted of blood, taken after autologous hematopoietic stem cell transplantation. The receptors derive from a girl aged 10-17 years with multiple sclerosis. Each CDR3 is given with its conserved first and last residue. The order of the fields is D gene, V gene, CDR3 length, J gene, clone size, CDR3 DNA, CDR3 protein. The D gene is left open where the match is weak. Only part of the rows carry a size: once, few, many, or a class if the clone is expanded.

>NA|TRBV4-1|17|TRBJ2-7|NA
TGCGCCAGCAGCCAAGATTTTGGGGGGAGCGTCTCCTACGAGCAGTACTTC
CASSQDFGGSVSYEQYF
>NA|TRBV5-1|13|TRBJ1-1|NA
TGCGCCAGCAGCTCGAGGGGAGTCACTGAAGCTTTCTTT
CASSSRGVTEAFF
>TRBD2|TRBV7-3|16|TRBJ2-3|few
TGTGCCAGCAGCTTAACGTTGGCGGGAGGGCCGAATACGCAGTATTTT
CASSLTLAGGPNTQYF
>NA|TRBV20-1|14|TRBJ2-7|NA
TGCAGTGCTAGTAACAGCTTTTCGCGCTACGAGCAGTACTTC
CSASNSFSRYEQYF
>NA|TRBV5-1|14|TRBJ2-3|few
TGCGCCAGCAGCCCGGGGGACCTGGCAGATACGCAGTATTTT
CASSPGDLADTQYF
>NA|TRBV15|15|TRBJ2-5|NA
TGTGCCACCGGGGGGGCCGGAGGAGGTCAAGAGACCCAGTACTTC
CATGGAGGGQETQYF
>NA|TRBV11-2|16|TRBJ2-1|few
TGTGCCAGCAGCTCCCGCACTTTGACTAATAACAATGAGCAGTTCTTC
CASSSRTLTNNNEQFF
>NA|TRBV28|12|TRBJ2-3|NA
TGTGCCAGCCTGGGACTGACGGATAAGCAGTATTTT
CASLGLTDKQYF
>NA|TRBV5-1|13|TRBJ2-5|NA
TGCGCCAGCAGCTCGGCCTCCCGAGAGGCCCAGTACTTC
CASSSASREAQYF
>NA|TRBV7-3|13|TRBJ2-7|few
TGTGCCAGCAGCTTATCCGCCTACAATGAGCAGTACTTC
CASSLSAYNEQYF
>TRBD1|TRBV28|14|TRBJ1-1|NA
TGTGCCAGCAGTTGGACAGGGGTCAACACTGAAGCTTTCTTT
CASSWTGVNTEAFF
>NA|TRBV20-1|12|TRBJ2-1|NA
TGCAGTGCATCGGACTCCACTCTTGAGCAGTTCTTC
CSASDSTLEQFF
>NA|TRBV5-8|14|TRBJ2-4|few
TGTGCCAGCAGCTTGGCTCCAGGGGGGAACATTCAGTACTTC
CASSLAPGGNIQYF
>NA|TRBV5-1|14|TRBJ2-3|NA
TGCGCCAGCAGCTTGCGAGGCAACACAGATACGCAGTATTTT
CASSLRGNTDTQYF
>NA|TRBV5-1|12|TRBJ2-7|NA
TGCGCCAGCAGTTCCAGGGCCTACGAGCAGTACTTC
CASSSRAYEQYF
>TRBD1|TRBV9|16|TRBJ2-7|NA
TGTGCCAGCAGCCCCGGACAGGGGGCTGCTTTTGACGAGCAGTACTTC
CASSPGQGAAFDEQYF
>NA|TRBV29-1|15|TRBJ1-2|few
TGCAGCGTGCAAGCACCGGTGGGGCCGAACTATGGCTACACCTTC
CSVQAPVGPNYGYTF
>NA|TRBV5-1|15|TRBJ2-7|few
TGCGCCAGCAGCTCCACCGGGACAAGTAGCTACGAGCAGTACTTC
CASSSTGTSSYEQYF
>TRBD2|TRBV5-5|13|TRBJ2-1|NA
TGTGCCAGCAGCCTGACTAGCGGCAATGAGCAGTTCTTC
CASSLTSGNEQFF
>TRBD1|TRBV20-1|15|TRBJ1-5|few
TGCAGTGCACTTACCGGGACAGGGCCCCTTGCGCCCCAGCATTTT
CSALTGTGPLAPQHF
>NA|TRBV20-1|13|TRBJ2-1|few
TGCAGTGCTAGTATAGGGGACGGCAATGAGCAGTTCTTC
CSASIGDGNEQFF
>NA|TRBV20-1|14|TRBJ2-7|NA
TGCAGTGCAGAGAGCCCGGAGAGCTCCTACGAGCAGTACTTC
CSAESPESSYEQYF
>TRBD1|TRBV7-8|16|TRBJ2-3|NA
TGTGCCAGCAGCTCCCAGACAGGGGGCTTCACAGATACGCAGTATTTT
CASSSQTGGFTDTQYF
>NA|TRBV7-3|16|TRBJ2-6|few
TGTGCCAGCAGCTTAAGGCTGTGCTCTGGGGCCAACGTCCTGACTTTC
CASSLRLCSGANVLTF
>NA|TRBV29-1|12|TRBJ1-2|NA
TGCAGCGCCGGGACGGATAACTATGGCTACACCTTC
CSAGTDNYGYTF
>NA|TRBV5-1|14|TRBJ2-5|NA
TGCGCCAGCAGCCAAGGACCGGCACAAGAGACCCAGTACTTC
CASSQGPAQETQYF
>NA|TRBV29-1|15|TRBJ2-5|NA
TGCAGCGTTTTAGGCGGGCAGGGCTTCGGGGAGACCCAGTACTTC
CSVLGGQGFGETQYF
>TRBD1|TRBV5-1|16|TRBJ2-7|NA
TGCGCCAGCAGCTTCTTTGGGACAGGGCGGTCCTACGAGCAGTACTTC
CASSFFGTGRSYEQYF
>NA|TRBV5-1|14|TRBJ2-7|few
TGCGCCAGCAGTACTTCCTTATGGGACCGCGAGCAGTACTTC
CASSTSLWDREQYF
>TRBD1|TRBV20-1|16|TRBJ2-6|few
TGCAGTGCTGAGTCAGGGGGCCGCTCTGGGGCCAACGTCCTGACTTTC
CSAESGGRSGANVLTF
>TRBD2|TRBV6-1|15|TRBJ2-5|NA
TGTGCCAGCGAAAGGGCTAGCGGGAGCGGGGAGACCCAGTACTTC
CASERASGSGETQYF
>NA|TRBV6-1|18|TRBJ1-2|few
TGTGCCAGCAGTGACCCGACAACCCTATCCCGATCAGACTATGGCTACACCTTC
CASSDPTTLSRSDYGYTF
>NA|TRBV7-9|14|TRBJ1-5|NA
TGTGCCAGCAGCCCGGGGGGGTTAGGGAAGCCCCAGCATTTT
CASSPGGLGKPQHF
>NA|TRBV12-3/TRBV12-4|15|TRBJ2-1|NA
TGTGCCAGCAGACGGAACGGGCCGGGGTACAATGAGCAGTTCTTC
CASRRNGPGYNEQFF
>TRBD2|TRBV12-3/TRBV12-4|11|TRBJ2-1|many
TGTGCCAGCAGTCGGGGGGATGAGCAGTTCTTC
CASSRGDEQFF
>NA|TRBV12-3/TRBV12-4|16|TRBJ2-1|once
TGTGCCAGCAGCTACGGCGATCCTAGGGCCTACAATGAGCAGTTCTTC
CASSYGDPRAYNEQFF
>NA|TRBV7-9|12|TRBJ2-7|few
TGTGCCAGCAGCCGGGGTGAGGACGAGCAGTACTTC
CASSRGEDEQYF
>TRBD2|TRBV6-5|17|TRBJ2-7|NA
TGTGCCAGCAGTTTCCTCCCGTTTGCTAGCGGAGCCTACGAGCAGTACTTC
CASSFLPFASGAYEQYF